A selection of T cell receptor beta chains follows, all from one sample in a study of T cells in Graves' hyperthyroidism and ophthalmopathy. MiXCR, run by TCRdb on the multiplex PCR reads, gives a single entry per CDR3 protein. The sample consists of roughly 520,000 distinct CDR3 sequences, less than 25% of them appearing once. Sequencing was carried out using blood. All receptors come from a woman aged 25 to 45 with Graves' ophthalmopathy. CDR3s include the opening cysteine and the closing phenylalanine or tryptophan. A D gene is named only where the DNA matches it firmly. Size is omitted from some rows. Given values are once, few, many or a class for expanded clones.

15 few TRBJ1-5 TRBV7-6 TRBD1 CASSLGTGHNQPQHF TGTGCCAGCAGCTTAGGGACAGGCCACAATCAGCCCCAGCATTTT
14 few TRBJ2-2 TRBV10-3 . CAIRDGTDTGELFF TGTGCCATCAGGGATGGGACGGACACCGGGGAGCTGTTTTTT
14 few TRBJ2-3 TRBV2 . CASSEDRVGDTQYF TGTGCCAGCAGTGAAGACAGGGTAGGAGATACGCAGTATTTT
14 . TRBJ2-7 TRBV20-1 TRBD1 CSAYRQGGTYEQYF TGCAGTGCATATCGACAGGGGGGGACCTACGAGCAGTACTTC
13 many TRBJ1-2 TRBV6-2/TRBV6-3 TRBD1 CASRDRGSFGYTF TGTGCCAGCAGAGACAGGGGAAGTTTCGGCTACACCTTC
14 many TRBJ1-2 TRBV19 . CASSIAWGLDGYTF TGTGCCAGTAGTATTGCGTGGGGGTTGGATGGCTACACCTTC
14 . TRBJ2-7 TRBV27 . CASSFDSSSYEQYF TGTGCCAGCAGTTTCGACAGCAGCTCCTACGAGCAGTACTTC
15 few TRBJ1-2 TRBV18 . CASSPQGFEDYGYTF TGTGCCAGCTCACCACAGGGTTTTGAGGACTATGGCTACACCTTC
19 many TRBJ1-2 TRBV6-1 TRBD1 CASSEFSIGGQEFYYGYTF TGTGCCAGCAGTGAATTCTCGATTGGGGGACAGGAGTTCTACTATGGCTACACCTTC
15 many TRBJ1-2 TRBV20-1 . CSARGMGIWDYGYTF TGCAGTGCTAGAGGAATGGGGATTTGGGACTATGGCTACACCTTC
14 many TRBJ2-3 TRBV25-1 . CASSESTGADTQYF TGTGCCAGCAGTGAATCTACTGGCGCAGATACGCAGTATTTT
15 many TRBJ2-1 TRBV27 . CASRGPGRSYNEQFF TGTGCCAGCAGAGGGCCCGGAAGGTCCTACAATGAGCAGTTCTTC
14 . TRBJ1-4 TRBV12-3/TRBV12-4 . CASRSGATNEKLFF TGTGCCAGCAGGTCAGGGGCAACTAATGAAAAACTGTTTTTT
15 many TRBJ1-1 TRBV5-5 TRBD1 CASSLVWTGGTEAFF TGTGCCAGCAGCTTGGTTTGGACAGGCGGGACTGAAGCTTTCTTT